The 12 T cell receptor beta chains below all came from one sample that was sequenced in a study of T cell responses to AZD1222 COVID-19 vaccine. Libraries were prepared by immunoSEQ multiplex PCR; TCRdb keeps only in-frame clonotypes and omits some of them. The sample has some 280,000 clones; 90% to 95% are singletons. The specimen was peripheral blood, collected 28 days after the second AZD1222 dose. These receptors came from an adult who received the AZD1222 COVID-19 vaccine.

The chain carries TRBV21-1 and TRBJ1-2. TRBV21-1 counts as a pseudogene. The CDR3 has 15 amino acids. The CDR3 protein is CASSNPPGPAYGYTF. CDR3 DNA sequence: TGTGCCAGCAGCAACCCCCCGGGGCCGGCCTATGGCTACACCTTC.

The rearrangement joins TRBV9 to TRBJ2-7, with TRBD2 identical over 9 bases. Trimming removed 4 bases from V and 0 bases from J; junction bases left unmatched: 8. The length of the CDR3 is 16 residues. Looked up from germline, CDR1 is SGDLS and CDR2 is YYNGEE. The CDR3 DNA sequence: TGTGCCAGCAGCACGGGACTAGCCCAAAACTCCTACGAGCAGTACTTC. This encodes CASSTGLAQNSYEQYF.

The gene calls are TRBV9 and TRBJ2-7, with D perhaps TRBD1 (6 bases). This CDR3 is built from 15 residues. Germline CDR1 reads SGDLS; CDR2 reads YYNGEE. The germline V and J ends were trimmed by 2 bases and 2 bases, with 14 bases remaining between them. For the CDR3, the DNA is TGTGCCAGCAGCGTGGATCAGGGGTCCCCCTACGAGCAGTACTTC. It codes for CASSVDQGSPYEQYF.

The V gene is TRBV28, the J gene TRBJ2-1; TRBD2 matches 11 bases. Per the germline V gene, CDR1 is MDHEN and CDR2 is SYDVKM. The V gene end was trimmed by 3 bases and the J gene end by 8 bases; junction bases not matched to a gene: 6. The CDR3 loop spans 15 amino acids. The CDR3 loop is CASSLVTSGGDEQFF. The CDR3, as DNA: TGTGCCAGCAGTTTGGTTACTAGCGGGGGCGATGAGCAGTTCTTC.

The gene calls are TRBV2 and TRBJ2-7; the D is unclear. Germline CDR1 reads SNHLY; CDR2 reads FYNNEI. The ends were cut back, 8 bases at V and 3 bases at J, with 11 bases in the middle. The CDR3 has 12 residues. The CDR3 DNA follows: TGTGCCAGCCAGCCTCAGAACTACGAGCAGTACTTC. As protein: CASQPQNYEQYF.

In DNA, the CDR3 is TGTGCCATCAGTGAGCAGAAGGTATCGGGTCATCAGCCCCAGCATTTT. Amino acids: CAISEQKVSGHQPQHF. The V gene is TRBV10-3, the J gene TRBJ1-5, with D uncertain. Trimming shortened V by 2 bases and J by 5 bases, and 16 bases separated the two germline ends. CDR3 length equals 16 residues. Germline V CDR1 and CDR2: ENHRY, SYGVKD.

This CDR3 is CASVTGVTEAFF. CDR3 DNA sequence: TGTGCCAGCGTCACAGGGGTCACTGAAGCTTTCTTT. The V and J genes are TRBV2 and TRBJ1-1; 7 nucleotides align to TRBD1. V shed 8 bases, J shed 4 bases, and the junction held 4 bases outside the gene matches. CDR1 is SNHLY, CDR2 FYNNEI, per germline. The CDR3 covers 12 residues. The variable domain in full, with the rest retrieved from reference TRBV2 and TRBJ1-1, is EPEVTQTPSHQVTQMGQEVILRCVPISNHLYFYWYRQILGQKVEFLVSFYNNEISEKSEIFDDQFSVERPDGSNFTLKIRSTKLEDSAMYFCASVTGVTEAFFGQGTRLTVV.

This chain links TRBV3-1 (or the pseudogene TRBV3-2) with TRBJ2-5, with TRBD2 matching over 9 bases. CDR3 length: 15 residues. After removal of 3 bases from V and 5 bases from J, the junction contained 7 bases not matched to a gene. CDR1 and CDR2 from the germline V gene are LGHDT and YNNKEL (reference sequence). The CDR3 protein is CASSHSRLAAETQYF. As DNA, the CDR3 is TGTGCCAGCAGCCACTCTAGACTAGCGGCGGAGACCCAGTACTTC.

The V call is TRBV5-6, the J call TRBJ2-3; 12 positions agree with TRBD2. V shed 4 bases, J shed 6 bases, and the junction held 9 bases outside the gene matches. Germline CDR1 and CDR2: SGHDT and YYEEEE. The CDR3 loop spans 16 amino acids. CDR3 loop: CASSLGLAGPGDTQYF. The CDR3 nucleotides read TGTGCCAGCAGCCTAGGACTAGCGGGGCCCGGGGATACGCAGTATTTT. Together with reference TRBV5-6 and TRBJ2-3, the CDR3 gives the full variable domain: DAGVTQSPTHLIKTRGQQVTLRCSPKSGHDTVSWYQQALGQGPQFIFQYYEEEERQRGNFPDRFSGHQFPNYSSELNVNALLLGDSALYLCASSLGLAGPGDTQYFGPGTRLTVL.

This sequence joins TRBV7-2 and TRBJ2-1; 8 positions agree with TRBD2. Per germline, CDR1 SGHTA and CDR2 FQGNSA. The CDR3 length is 16 residues. Trimming took 1 base from V and 7 from J; bases not matched to a gene: 9. CDR3 DNA sequence: TGTGCCAGCAGCTTAGTGGCGGCTAGCGGGCGGAATGAGCAGTTCTTC. As protein: CASSLVAASGRNEQFF.

V usage is TRBV28 and J usage is TRBJ2-2; TRBD2 matches 12 bases. V lost 5 bases to trimming and J lost 6 bases; unmatched junction nucleotides: 10. Per the germline V gene, CDR1 is MDHEN and CDR2 is SYDVKM. The CDR3 spans 17 residues. The DNA for the CDR3 is TGTGCCAGCAGTACGCGACTAGCGGGAGATTGGGCCGGGGAGCTGTTTTTT. It is translated as CASSTRLAGDWAGELFF.

V and J are TRBV3-1 (or the pseudogene TRBV3-2) and TRBJ1-5; 10 bases fit TRBD1. V shed 4 bases, J shed 2 bases, and the junction held 11 bases outside the gene matches. The V gene's germline CDR1 is LGHDT and CDR2 YNNKEL (reference sequence). The length of the CDR3 is 18 residues. The CDR3 DNA is TGTGCCAGCAGCCTACCGGACAGGGGGTTCGGGGGCAATCAGCCCCAGCATTTT. Protein product: CASSLPDRGFGGNQPQHF.